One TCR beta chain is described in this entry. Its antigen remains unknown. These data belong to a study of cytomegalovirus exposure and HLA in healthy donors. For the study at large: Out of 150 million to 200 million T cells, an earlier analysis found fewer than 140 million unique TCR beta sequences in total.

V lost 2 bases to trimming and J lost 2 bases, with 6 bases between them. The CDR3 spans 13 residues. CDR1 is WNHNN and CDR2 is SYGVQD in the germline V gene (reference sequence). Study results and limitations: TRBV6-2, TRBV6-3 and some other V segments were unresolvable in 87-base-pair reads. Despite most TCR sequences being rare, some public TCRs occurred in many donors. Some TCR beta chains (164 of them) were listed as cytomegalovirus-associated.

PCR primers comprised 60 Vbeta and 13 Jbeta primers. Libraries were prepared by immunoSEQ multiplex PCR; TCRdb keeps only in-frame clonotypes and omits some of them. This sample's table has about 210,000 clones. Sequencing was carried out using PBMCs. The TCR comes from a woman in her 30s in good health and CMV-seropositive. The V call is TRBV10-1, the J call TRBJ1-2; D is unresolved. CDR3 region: CASSEQANYGYTF. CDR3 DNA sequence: TGCGCCAGCAGTGAGCAGGCAAACTATGGCTACACCTTC.